The T cell receptor beta chain described here comes from a study of shared T cell receptors in the human thymus. TCRdb's table, derived via immunoSEQ multiplex PCR, lists solely in-frame clones and lacks some. The table lists some 720,000 clones, 88% of them singletons. The CDR3 length is 18 residues. Germline-derived CDR1 and CDR2 are SGHDT and YYEEEE. The junction had 8 bases not matched to a gene; V was cut back by 1 base and J by 2 bases. These data were also reused for a study on human thymus T cells. Per that study: The study used thymus tissue resected during corrective heart surgery.

The sample was thymocytes. The clonotype was recovered from a boy younger than two with a congenital heart defect. The J gene is TRBJ2-5, the V gene TRBV5-6; 13 nucleotides agree with TRBD2. The CDR3 is CASSLRSGLAGMQETQYF. The CDR3 DNA is TGTGCCAGCAGCTTGCGGTCGGGACTAGCGGGAATGCAAGAGACCCAGTACTTC.